This T cell receptor (beta chain) emerged from a study of CD8 T cells in ankylosing spondylitis. The V gene's germline CDR1 is MNHNY and CDR2 SVGAGI (reference sequence). V lost 6 bases and J 2 bases, leaving 17 bases between the germline ends. The CDR3 consists of 15 residues. This clonotype was seen ten or more times. TCRdb recomputed calls from the 5' RACE reads with MiXCR, one row per CDR3 protein. Of approximately 100,000 distinct CDR3 sequences listed, about 8% were seen once; the top ten hold around a tenth. The specimen was blood, either unsorted or a sorted T cell fraction (not recorded which). The sequence was collected from a male donor with ankylosing spondylitis or in good health (not recorded which). The gene calls are TRBV6-6 and TRBJ2-7, with D tentatively TRBD2 (5 bases). CDR3 sequence reads: CASSGRSDWTYEQYF. In DNA, the CDR3 is TGTGCCAGCAGCGGACGGTCGGACTGGACCTACGAGCAGTACTTC.